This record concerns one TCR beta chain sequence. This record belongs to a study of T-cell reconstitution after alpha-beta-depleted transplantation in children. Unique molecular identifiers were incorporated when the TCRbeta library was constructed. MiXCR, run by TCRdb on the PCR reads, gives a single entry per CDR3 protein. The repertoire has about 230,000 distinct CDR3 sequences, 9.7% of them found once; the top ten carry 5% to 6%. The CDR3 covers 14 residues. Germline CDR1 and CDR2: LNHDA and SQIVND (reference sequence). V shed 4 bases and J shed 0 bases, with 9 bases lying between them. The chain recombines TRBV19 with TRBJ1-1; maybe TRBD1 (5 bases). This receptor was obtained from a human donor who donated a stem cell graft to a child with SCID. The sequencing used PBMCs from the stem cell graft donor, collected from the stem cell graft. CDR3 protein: CASSTQVVNTEAFF. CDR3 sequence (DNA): TGTGCCAGTAGTACACAGGTGGTGAACACTGAAGCTTTCTTT.